The 22 T cell receptor beta chains below all came from one sample that was sequenced in a study of shared clonotypes between healthy human individuals. TCRdb keeps only in-frame clones here, not all; method: immunoSEQ multiplex PCR. The sample records 2,100,000 or so clones, approximately 96% being singletons. The sequenced sample was naive CD4+ T cells sorted from blood. The subset was: CD45RA+ positively selected. All receptors derive from a man aged 18 to 29 in good health.

This chain connects TRBV6-1 to TRBJ1-2; D is perhaps TRBD1 (5 bases). Germline assignment: CDR1 MNHNS and CDR2 SASEGT. This CDR3 region has 15 residues. Trimming took off 10 bases at V and 4 bases at J, with 22 bases between the two ends. CDR3 in amino acids: CATILRDWDFYGYTF. The CDR3 DNA reads TGTGCCACCATTCTCCGGGACTGGGATTTCTATGGCTACACCTTC.

A note on this clone: Other DNA sequences within the sample encode an identical CDR3. The V gene is TRBV5-1, the J gene TRBJ1-1; D unclear. From germline, CDR1 is SGHRS and CDR2 YFSETQ. The CDR3 totals 14 residues. V lost 4 bases and J lost 1, with 11 bases in between. Written as DNA, the CDR3 is TGCGCCAGCAGCCTCTGGACGGAGAACACTGAAGCTTTCTTT. It codes for CASSLWTENTEAFF.

The V gene is TRBV28, the J gene TRBJ1-4; D ambiguous. Germline-derived CDR1 and CDR2 are MDHEN and SYDVKM. The CDR3 covers 14 residues. V gave up 4 bases and J gave up 8 bases, with 14 bases separating them. The CDR3 bases are TGTGCCAGCAGTTCCACGGGGTCCGGGGAAAAACTGTTTTTT. Protein product: CASSSTGSGEKLFF.

This rearrangement joins TRBV9 to TRBJ1-5, with 8 bases aligning to TRBD1. Germline assignment: CDR1 SGDLS and CDR2 YYNGEE. This CDR3 spans 15 amino acids. The J segment lost 5 bases and the V segment lost 0 bases, leaving 4 bases of the junction unmatched. The CDR3 is CASSVGQGADQPQHF. The DNA for the CDR3 is TGTGCCAGCAGCGTAGGGCAGGGGGCTGATCAGCCCCAGCATTTT.

Points on this clone: Germline is not matched at one junction end, which may reflect a read error. V usage is TRBV5-8 and J usage is TRBJ2-3; D unresolved. The CDR3 covers 11 residues. The germline V gene encodes CDR1 SGHTS and CDR2 YDEGEE. The CDR3 sequence is CANSRTDTQYF. The CDR3 bases are TGTGCCAACAGCAGGACAGATACGCAGTATTTT.

The rearrangement joins TRBV9 to TRBJ1-2; D gene ambiguous. Deletions cut 4 bases from V and 4 bases from J, with 8 bases between. This CDR3 comprises 12 residues. In germline, CDR1 is SGDLS, CDR2 YYNGEE. CDR3 amino acids: CASSTPSYGYTF. In nucleotides, the CDR3 is TGTGCCAGCAGCACTCCAAGCTATGGCTACACCTTC. The full variable domain, with the rest looked up from reference TRBV9 and TRBJ1-2, is DSGVTQTPKHLITATGQRVTLRCSPRSGDLSVYWYQQSLDQGLQFLIQYYNGEERAKGNILERFSAQQFPDLHSELNLSSLELGDSALYFCASSTPSYGYTFGSGTRLTVV.

The sample holds one count of this clone. The genes are TRBV5-1 and TRBJ2-7; 8 bases match TRBD2. This CDR3 has 15 amino acids. Trimming took 0 bases from V and 3 from J; bases not matched to a gene: 5. Germline CDR1 and CDR2: SGHRS and YFSETQ. CDR3 sequence (DNA): TGCGCCAGCAGCTTGGGGGGGACTAGTGTCTACGAGCAGTACTTC. It is translated as CASSLGGTSVYEQYF.

The V call is TRBV27, the J call TRBJ1-6; D perhaps matches TRBD1 (5 bases). Trimming removed 7 bases from V and 0 bases from J, with 16 bases in between. The length of the CDR3 is 17 residues. Germline V gene lookup returns CDR1 MNHEY and CDR2 SMNVEV (reference sequence). The CDR3 loop is CASTDPDSSSYNSPLHF. For the CDR3, the DNA is TGTGCCAGCACCGACCCCGACAGCAGCTCCTATAATTCACCCCTCCACTTT.

V gene TRBV30 combines with J gene TRBJ1-2, with D tentatively TRBD1 (5 bases). This CDR3 contains 13 residues. The germline V gene has CDR1 GTSNPN and CDR2 SVGIG (reference sequence). V shed 0 bases and J shed 2 bases, with 7 bases lying between them. The CDR3 sequence is CAWSVWGNYGYTF. The CDR3 region has the DNA TGTGCCTGGAGTGTATGGGGGAACTATGGCTACACCTTC.

This rearrangement joins TRBV10-3 to TRBJ1-6, with 9 bases matching TRBD1. This CDR3 region has 13 residues. CDR1 is ENHRY, CDR2 SYGVKD, per germline. J lost 10 bases, V lost 10 bases, and 8 bases had no gene match. The chain's CDR3 is CATRDRVESPLHF. The CDR3 coding sequence is TGTGCCACCCGGGACAGGGTGGAATCACCCCTCCACTTT.

The gene calls are TRBV19 and TRBJ2-3; TRBD2 matches 8 bases. Germline assignment: CDR1 LNHDA and CDR2 SQIVND (reference sequence). CDR3 size: 17 residues. V lost 0 bases, J lost 3 bases, and 8 bases stayed unmatched. The CDR3 spells CASSIDLWASGTDTQYF. CDR3 sequence (DNA): TGTGCCAGTAGTATAGATCTATGGGCTAGCGGGACAGATACGCAGTATTTT.

This CDR3 reads CASSQDLGVSINTEAFF. The CDR3, as DNA: TGTGCCAGCAGCCAAGATCTTGGAGTAAGTATCAACACTGAAGCTTTCTTT. The chain uses TRBV14 and TRBJ1-1; D gene uncertain. Trimming removed 0 bases at V and 2 bases at J, with 16 bases between. Germline V gene data show CDR1 as SGHDN and CDR2 as FVKESK. The CDR3 has 17 residues. Looking up the rest from reference TRBV14 and TRBJ1-1 gives the full variable domain: EAGVTQFPSHSVIEKGQTVTLRCDPISGHDNLYWYRRVMGKEIKFLLHFVKESKQDESGMPNNRFLAERTGGTYSTLKVQPAELEDSGVYFCASSQDLGVSINTEAFFGQGTRLTVV.

The chain recombines TRBV22-1 with TRBJ1-6. TRBV22-1 is recorded as a pseudogene. The CDR3 has 17 residues. The CDR3 bases are TGTCCTGGGAGCGCACTTACGTGGCAGGGGAGGAATTCACCCCTCCACTTT. This translates into CPGSALTWQGRNSPLHF.

CDR3 in amino acids: CASSQEEGGSTDTQYF. CDR3 DNA: TGCGCCAGCAGCCAAGAGGAAGGTGGTAGCACAGATACGCAGTATTTT. V usage is TRBV4-1 and J usage is TRBJ2-3; D remains unclear. Germline V gives CDR1 MGHRA, CDR2 YSYEKL. V gave up 0 bases and J gave up 0 bases, with 10 bases separating them. This CDR3 spans 16 amino acids.

The V call is TRBV5-4, the J call TRBJ1-3; TRBD1 might be the D (5 bases). The CDR3 has 15 residues. Germline CDR1 reads SGHNT; CDR2 reads YYREEE (reference sequence). The ends were cut back, 0 bases at V and 3 bases at J, with 10 bases in the middle. CDR3 bases: TGTGCCAGCAGCTTGGGGCAGGGAGTTGGAAACACCATATATTTT. Amino acids: CASSLGQGVGNTIYF.

J is TRBJ2-3 and V is TRBV4-1; the match to TRBD2 covers 12 bases. The CDR3 is 16 amino acids. V was clipped by 7 bases and J by 2 bases; unmatched bases: 7. Germline V gene data show CDR1 as MGHRA and CDR2 as YSYEKL. CDR3 sequence reads: CASTRLAGEVTDTQYF. The CDR3 DNA is TGCGCCAGCACCCGACTAGCGGGAGAGGTCACAGATACGCAGTATTTT.

CDR3: CAIGGATNEKLFF. In DNA form, the CDR3 reads TGTGCCATCGGGGGTGCAACTAATGAAAAACTGTTTTTT. This chain joins TRBV10-3 and TRBJ1-4, with TRBD1 as a possible D gene (5 bases). CDR3 size: 13 residues. The germline CDR1 and CDR2 sequences are ENHRY and SYGVKD. The germline V and J ends were trimmed by 8 bases and 0 bases, with 7 bases remaining between them.

This sequence joins TRBV6-5 and TRBJ2-7; 8 nucleotides agree with TRBD1. V was clipped by 6 bases and J by 0 bases; unmatched bases: 7. This CDR3 contains 15 residues. Germline CDR1 and CDR2: MNHEY and SVGAGI. The chain's CDR3 is CASRKDRESSYEQYF. As DNA, the CDR3 is TGTGCCAGCAGAAAGGACAGGGAAAGCTCCTACGAGCAGTACTTC.

The chain is built from TRBV7-2 and TRBJ1-2; D gene uncertain. Trimming pared 3 bases from V and 7 bases from J, leaving 9 bases between. This CDR3 comprises 12 residues. The V gene's germline CDR1 is SGHTA and CDR2 FQGNSA. CDR3 nucleotides: TGTGCCAGCAGCTTCGAGCTGGCTGGCTACACCTTC. It is translated as CASSFELAGYTF.

V and J are TRBV6-4 and TRBJ2-2; 11 bases match TRBD2. The CDR3 sequence is 14 residues long. J lost 4 bases, V lost 6 bases, and 1 base had no gene match. Germline values: CDR1 MRHNA, CDR2 SNTAGT. CDR3 nucleotide sequence: TGTGCCAGCAGGACTAGCGGGACCACCGGGGAGCTGTTTTTT. It is translated as CASRTSGTTGELFF.

Concerning this clone itself: Different DNA sequences within this sample yield the same CDR3. The chain employs TRBV5-4 and TRBJ2-7, with 8 nucleotides matching TRBD1. Germline lookup yields CDR1 SGHNT and CDR2 YYREEE (reference sequence). With 4 bases clipped from V and 0 bases from J, the junction kept 9 bases outside the gene matches. The length of the CDR3 is 16 residues. In DNA form, the CDR3 reads TGTGCCAGCAGCCCTAAAGGACAGGGTAGCTCCTACGAGCAGTACTTC. This sequence encodes CASSPKGQGSSYEQYF.

The chain is built from TRBV30 and TRBJ1-1; the D is unclear. V dropped 1 base and J dropped 1 base, with 10 bases sitting between them. Germline assignment: CDR1 GTSNPN and CDR2 SVGIG (reference sequence). The CDR3 is made up of 14 amino acids. The CDR3 DNA reads as TGTGCCTGGAGTGCTTATACAACGAACACTGAAGCTTTCTTT. It encodes CAWSAYTTNTEAFF.